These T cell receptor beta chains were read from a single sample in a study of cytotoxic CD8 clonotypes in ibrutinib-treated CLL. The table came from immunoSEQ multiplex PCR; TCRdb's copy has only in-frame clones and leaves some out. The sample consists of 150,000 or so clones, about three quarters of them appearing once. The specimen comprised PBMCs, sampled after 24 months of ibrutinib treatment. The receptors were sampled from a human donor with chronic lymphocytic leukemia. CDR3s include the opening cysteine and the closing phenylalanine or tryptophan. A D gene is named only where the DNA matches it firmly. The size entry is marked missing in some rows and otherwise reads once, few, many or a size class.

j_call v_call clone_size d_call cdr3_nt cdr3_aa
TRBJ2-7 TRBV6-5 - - TGTGCCAGCAGTTCCGACCGTGCCTGGGAGCAGTACTTC CASSSDRAWEQYF
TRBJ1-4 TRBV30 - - TGTGCCTGGAGTGTAGGGAGGGCCCAAGAAAAACTGTTTTTT CAWSVGRAQEKLFF
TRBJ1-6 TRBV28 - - TGTGCCAGCAGTTTAGGGGGTTATAATTCACCCCTCCACTTT CASSLGGYNSPLHF
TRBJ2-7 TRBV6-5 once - TGTGCCAGCAGCCCACAGGGTCTGGACGAGCAGTACTTC CASSPQGLDEQYF
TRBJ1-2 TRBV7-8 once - TGTGCCAGCAGCTTAGGGCCGCCGTATGGCTACACCTTC CASSLGPPYGYTF
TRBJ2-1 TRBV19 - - TGTGCCAGTAGTATCCCCCCGAGCGATGAGCAGTTCTTC CASSIPPSDEQFF
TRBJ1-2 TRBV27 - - TGTGCCAGCAGTTTTGGGGGAGGGGTAGGCTACACCTTC CASSFGGGVGYTF
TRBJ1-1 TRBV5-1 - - TGCGCCAGCAGCTTGTGGGGGCAGGGACTAGCTTTCTTT CASSLWGQGLAFF
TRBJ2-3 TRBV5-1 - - TGCGCCAGCAGCTTGGAGGTGGCCCTGGGGGGCACAGATACGCAGTATTTT CASSLEVALGGTDTQYF
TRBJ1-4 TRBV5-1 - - TGCGCCAGCAGCACCACGACGGACACTAATGAAAAACTGTTTTTT CASSTTTDTNEKLFF
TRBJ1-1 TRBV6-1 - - TGTGCCAGCTTCCTTGGGGGGTTGGGCACTGAAGCTTTCTTT CASFLGGLGTEAFF
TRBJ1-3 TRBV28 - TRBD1 TGTGCCAGCAGTTGGGGACAGGGGTCAGCTGGAAACACCATATATTTT CASSWGQGSAGNTIYF
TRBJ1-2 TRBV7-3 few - TGTGCCAGCAGCACCACGGGGGGAAACTATGGCTACACCTTC CASSTTGGNYGYTF
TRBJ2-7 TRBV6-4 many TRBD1 TGTGCCAGCAAGACCTCAGTCGGGACAGGGGTCTACGAGCAGTACTTC CASKTSVGTGVYEQYF
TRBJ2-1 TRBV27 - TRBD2 TGTGCCAGCAGGGGACTAGCGGAGCAGTTCTTC CASRGLAEQFF
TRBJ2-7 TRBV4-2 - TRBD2 TGTGCCAGCAGCCAAGACAGTGGGGTCGGGGGGAGCCCCTACGAGCAGTACTTC CASSQDSGVGGSPYEQYF
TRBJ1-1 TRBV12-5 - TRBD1 TGTGCTAGTGGCCCGACAGGGACGGCTTTCTTT CASGPTGTAFF
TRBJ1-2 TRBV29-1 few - TGCAGTGCCTCCTCCTCCGTGGGCTACACCTTC CSASSSVGYTF
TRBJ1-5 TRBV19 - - TGTGCCAGTAGTACCTCCGGACGTGCCGATCAGCCCCAGCATTTT CASSTSGRADQPQHF
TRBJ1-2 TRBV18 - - TGTGCCAGCTCACCGCATCGAGGGCCCCAGGGCTACACCTTC CASSPHRGPQGYTF
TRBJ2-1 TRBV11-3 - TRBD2 TGTGCCAGCGCCCGCGGGGGGCCGGGGGAGCAGTTCTTC CASARGGPGEQFF
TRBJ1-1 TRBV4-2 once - TGTGCCAGCAGCCAAGGGGGGGCGGGGAACACTGAAGCTTTCTTT CASSQGGAGNTEAFF
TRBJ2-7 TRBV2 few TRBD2 TGTGCCAGCAGGACTAGCGGGGGGCGCGACGAGCAGTACTTC CASRTSGGRDEQYF
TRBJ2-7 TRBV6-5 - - TGTGCCAGCAGTCAAACATCCGGGACCCTTGGGAGTTTTCACTTC CASSQTSGTLGSFHF
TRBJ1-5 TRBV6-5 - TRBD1 TGTGCCAGCGGAAGACAGGGGACCGGCAATCAGCCCCAGCATTTT CASGRQGTGNQPQHF
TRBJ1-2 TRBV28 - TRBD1 TGTGCCAGCAGTACCGGGACAGCTAACTATGGCTACACCTTC CASSTGTANYGYTF
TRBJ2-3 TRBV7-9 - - TGTGCCAGCAGCTTATCCGGTAGCACAGATACGCAGTATTTT CASSLSGSTDTQYF
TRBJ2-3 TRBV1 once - TGCACCAGCAGCCAAGATCCCCCCAGCCACCCTCCAGATACGCAGTATTTT CTSSQDPPSHPPDTQYF
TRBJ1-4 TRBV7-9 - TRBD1 TGTGCCAGCAGCCACGGACAGGGTGAAAATGAAAAACTGTTTTTT CASSHGQGENEKLFF
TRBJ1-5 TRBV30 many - TGTGCCTGGAGTGGGGTCGTGGGCCTCACGGAGGGGCCCCAGCATTTT CAWSGVVGLTEGPQHF
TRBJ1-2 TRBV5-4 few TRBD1 TGTGCCAGCAGCTTGGGGGGACAGGGCTCTTATGGCTACACCTTC CASSLGGQGSYGYTF
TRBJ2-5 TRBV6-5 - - TGTGCCAGCAGTTACTCCGGGGCCAGAGAGACCCAGTACTTC CASSYSGARETQYF
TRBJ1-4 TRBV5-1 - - TGCGCCAGCGGGGACGCAACTAATGAAAAACTGTTTTTT CASGDATNEKLFF
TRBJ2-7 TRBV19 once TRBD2 TGTGCCAGTAGTATCGGACTAGTGGGAAACTACGAGCAGTACTTC CASSIGLVGNYEQYF
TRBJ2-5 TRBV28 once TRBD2 TGTGCCAGCAGCCCCGGGGGACTAGGGCCCCAGTACTTC CASSPGGLGPQYF
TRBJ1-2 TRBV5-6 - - TGTGCCAGCAGCTTGGGGGCCGGCTACACCTTC CASSLGAGYTF
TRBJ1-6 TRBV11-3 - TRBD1 TGTGCCAGCAGTGGAGGGACAGGGACACCCCTCCACTTT CASSGGTGTPLHF